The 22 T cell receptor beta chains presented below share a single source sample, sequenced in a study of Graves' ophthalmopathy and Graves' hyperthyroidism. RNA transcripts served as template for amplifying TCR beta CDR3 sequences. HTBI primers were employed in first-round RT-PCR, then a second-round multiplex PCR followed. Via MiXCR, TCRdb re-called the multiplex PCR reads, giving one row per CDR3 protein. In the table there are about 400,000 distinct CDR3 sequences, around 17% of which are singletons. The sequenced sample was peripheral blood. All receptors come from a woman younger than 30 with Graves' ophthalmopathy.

The CDR3 DNA sequence: TGTGCCAGTAGTACCGGAATTGGGGGGGAGGGCACTGAAGCTTTCTTT. It translates to CASSTGIGGEGTEAFF. V usage is TRBV19 and J usage is TRBJ1-1; a weak D match, TRBD1 (5 bases). Germline assignment: CDR1 LNHDA and CDR2 SQIVND (reference sequence). Deletions cut 4 bases from V and 4 bases from J, with 19 bases between. The CDR3 length is 16 residues.

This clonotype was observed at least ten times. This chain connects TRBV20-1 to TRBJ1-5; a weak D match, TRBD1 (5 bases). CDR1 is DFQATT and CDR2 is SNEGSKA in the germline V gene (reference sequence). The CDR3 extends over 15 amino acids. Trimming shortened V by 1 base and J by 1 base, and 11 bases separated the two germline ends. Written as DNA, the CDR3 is TGCAGTGCTAGAGTTGGGGGGGGGAGCAATCAGCCCCAGCATTTT. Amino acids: CSARVGGGSNQPQHF.

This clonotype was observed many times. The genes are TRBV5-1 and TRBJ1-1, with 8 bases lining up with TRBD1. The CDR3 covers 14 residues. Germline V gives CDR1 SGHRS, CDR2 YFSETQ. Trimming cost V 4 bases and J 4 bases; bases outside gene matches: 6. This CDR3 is CASSQGQDRTEAFF. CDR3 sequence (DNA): TGCGCCAGCAGCCAGGGACAGGATCGCACTGAAGCTTTCTTT. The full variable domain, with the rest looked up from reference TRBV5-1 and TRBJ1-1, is KAGVTQTPRYLIKTRGQQVTLSCSPISGHRSVSWYQQTPGQGLQFLFEYFSETQRNKGNFPGRFSGRQFSNSRSEMNVSTLELGDSALYLCASSQGQDRTEAFFGQGTRLTVV.

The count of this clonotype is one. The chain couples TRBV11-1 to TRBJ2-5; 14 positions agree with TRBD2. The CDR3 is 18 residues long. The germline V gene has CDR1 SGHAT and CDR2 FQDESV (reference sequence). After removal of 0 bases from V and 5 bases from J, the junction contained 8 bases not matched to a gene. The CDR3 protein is CASSLAKGLAGVGETQYF. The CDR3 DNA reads TGTGCCAGCAGCTTAGCGAAGGGACTAGCGGGAGTAGGGGAGACCCAGTACTTC.

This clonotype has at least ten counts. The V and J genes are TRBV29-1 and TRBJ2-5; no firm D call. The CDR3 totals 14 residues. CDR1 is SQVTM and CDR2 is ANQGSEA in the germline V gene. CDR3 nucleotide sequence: TGCAGTTTAACTTTATTGTGGGGTGAAGAGACCCAGTACTTC. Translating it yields CSLTLLWGEETQYF.

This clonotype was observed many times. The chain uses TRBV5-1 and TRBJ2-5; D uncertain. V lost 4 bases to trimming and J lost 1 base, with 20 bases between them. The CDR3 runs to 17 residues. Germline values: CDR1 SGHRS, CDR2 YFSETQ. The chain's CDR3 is CASSHNTPSAAQETQYF. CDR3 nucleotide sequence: TGCGCCAGCAGCCACAACACGCCGTCGGCAGCCCAAGAGACCCAGTACTTC.

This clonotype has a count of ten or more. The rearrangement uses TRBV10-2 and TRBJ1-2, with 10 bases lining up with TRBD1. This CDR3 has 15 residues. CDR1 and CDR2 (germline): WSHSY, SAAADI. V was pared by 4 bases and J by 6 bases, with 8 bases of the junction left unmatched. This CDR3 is CASSGDRGRSDGYTF. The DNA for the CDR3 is TGCGCCAGCAGTGGCGACAGGGGGCGTTCGGATGGCTACACCTTC.

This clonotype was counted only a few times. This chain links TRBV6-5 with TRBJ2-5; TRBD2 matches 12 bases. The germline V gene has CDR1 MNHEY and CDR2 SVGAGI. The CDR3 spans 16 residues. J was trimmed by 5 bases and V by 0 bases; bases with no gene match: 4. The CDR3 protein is CASSYSTSGRSETQYF. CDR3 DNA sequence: TGTGCCAGCAGTTACTCGACTAGCGGGAGAAGTGAGACCCAGTACTTC.

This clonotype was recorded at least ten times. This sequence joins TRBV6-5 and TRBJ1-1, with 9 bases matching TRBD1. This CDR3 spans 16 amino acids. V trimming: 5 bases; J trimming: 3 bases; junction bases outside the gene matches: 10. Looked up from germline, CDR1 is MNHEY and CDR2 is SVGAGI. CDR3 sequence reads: CASSPGQGFRYTEAFF. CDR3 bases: TGTGCCAGCAGTCCGGGACAGGGTTTCAGATACACTGAAGCTTTCTTT.

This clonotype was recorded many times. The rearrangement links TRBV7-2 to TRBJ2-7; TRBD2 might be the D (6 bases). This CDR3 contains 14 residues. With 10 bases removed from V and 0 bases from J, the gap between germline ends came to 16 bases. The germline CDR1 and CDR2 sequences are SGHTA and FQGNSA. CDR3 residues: CAIRPREASYEQYF. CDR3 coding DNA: TGTGCCATACGTCCGAGGGAGGCCTCCTACGAGCAGTACTTC.

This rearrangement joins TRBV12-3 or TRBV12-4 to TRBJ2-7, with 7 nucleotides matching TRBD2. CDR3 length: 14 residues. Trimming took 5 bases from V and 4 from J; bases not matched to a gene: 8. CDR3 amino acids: CASSHREAGYEQYF. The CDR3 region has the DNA TGTGCCAGCAGTCACCGGGAGGCGGGGTACGAGCAGTACTTC.

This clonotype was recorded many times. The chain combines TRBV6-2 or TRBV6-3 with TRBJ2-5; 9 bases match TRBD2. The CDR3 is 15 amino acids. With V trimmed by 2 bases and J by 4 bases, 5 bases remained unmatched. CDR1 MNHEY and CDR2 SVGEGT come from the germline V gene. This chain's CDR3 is CASSYISGSGETQYF. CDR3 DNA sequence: TGTGCCAGCAGTTACATTAGCGGGAGTGGAGAGACCCAGTACTTC.

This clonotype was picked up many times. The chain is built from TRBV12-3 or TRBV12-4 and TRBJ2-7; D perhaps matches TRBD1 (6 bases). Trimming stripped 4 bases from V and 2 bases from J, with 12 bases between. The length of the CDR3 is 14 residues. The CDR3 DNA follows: TGTGCCAGCAGTTCTACAGGGTACCCCTACGAGCAGTACTTC. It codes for CASSSTGYPYEQYF.

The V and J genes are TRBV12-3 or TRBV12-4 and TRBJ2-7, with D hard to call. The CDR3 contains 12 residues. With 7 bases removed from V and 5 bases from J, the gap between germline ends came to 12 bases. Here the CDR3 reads CASTSRWNEQYF. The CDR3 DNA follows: TGTGCCAGCACCTCCCGCTGGAACGAGCAGTACTTC.

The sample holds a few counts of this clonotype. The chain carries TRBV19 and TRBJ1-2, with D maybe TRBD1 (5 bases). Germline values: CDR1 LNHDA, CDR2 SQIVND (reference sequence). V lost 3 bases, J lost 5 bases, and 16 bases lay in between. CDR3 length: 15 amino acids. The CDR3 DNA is TGTGCCAGTAGTATCCCGAGGGACGGCGCTTATGGCTACACCTTC. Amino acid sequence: CASSIPRDGAYGYTF.

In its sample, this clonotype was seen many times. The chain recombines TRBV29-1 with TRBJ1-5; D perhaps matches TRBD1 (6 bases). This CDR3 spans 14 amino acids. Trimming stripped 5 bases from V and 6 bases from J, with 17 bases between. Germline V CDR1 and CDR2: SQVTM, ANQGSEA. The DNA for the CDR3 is TGCAGCGTTTCTCCGGACAGCTCGGGTCAGCCCCAGCATTTT. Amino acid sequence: CSVSPDSSGQPQHF.

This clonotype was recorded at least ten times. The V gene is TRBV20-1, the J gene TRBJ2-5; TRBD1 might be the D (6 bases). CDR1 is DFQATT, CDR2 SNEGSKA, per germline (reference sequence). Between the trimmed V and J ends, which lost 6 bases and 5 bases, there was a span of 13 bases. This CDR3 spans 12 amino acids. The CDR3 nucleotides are TGCAGTGCATCCACAGGGCCGGAGACCCAGTACTTC. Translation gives CSASTGPETQYF.

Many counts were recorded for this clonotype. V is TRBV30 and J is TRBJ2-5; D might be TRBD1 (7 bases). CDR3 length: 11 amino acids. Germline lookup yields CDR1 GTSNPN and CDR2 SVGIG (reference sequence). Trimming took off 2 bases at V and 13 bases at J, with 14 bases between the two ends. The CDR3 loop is CAWSPGGKPYF. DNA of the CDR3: TGTGCCTGGAGTCCAGGGGGGAAACCGTACTTC.

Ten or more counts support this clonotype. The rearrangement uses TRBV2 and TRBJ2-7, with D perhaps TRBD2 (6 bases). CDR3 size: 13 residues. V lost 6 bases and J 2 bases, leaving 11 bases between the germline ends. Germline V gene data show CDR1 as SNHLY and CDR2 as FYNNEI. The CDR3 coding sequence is TGTGCCAGCAGATCTAGCGTGGCCTACGAGCAGTACTTC. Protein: CASRSSVAYEQYF.

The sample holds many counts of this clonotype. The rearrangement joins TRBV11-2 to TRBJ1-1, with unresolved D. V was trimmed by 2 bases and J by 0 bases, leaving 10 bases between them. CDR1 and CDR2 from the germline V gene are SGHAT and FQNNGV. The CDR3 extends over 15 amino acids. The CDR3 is CASSLSGYLNTEAFF. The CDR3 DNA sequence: TGTGCCAGCAGCTTATCTGGGTACCTGAACACTGAAGCTTTCTTT.

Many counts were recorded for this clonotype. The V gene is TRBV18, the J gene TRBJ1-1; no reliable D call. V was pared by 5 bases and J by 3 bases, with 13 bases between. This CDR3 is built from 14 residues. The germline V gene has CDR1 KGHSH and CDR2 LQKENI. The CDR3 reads CASSRLQRDTEAFF. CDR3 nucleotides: TGTGCCAGCTCAAGGCTACAGAGGGACACTGAAGCTTTCTTT.

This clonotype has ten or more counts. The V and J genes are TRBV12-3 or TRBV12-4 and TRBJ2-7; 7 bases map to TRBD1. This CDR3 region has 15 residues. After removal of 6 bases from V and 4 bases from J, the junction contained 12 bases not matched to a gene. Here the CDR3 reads CASRRGTALGYEQYF. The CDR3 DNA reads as TGTGCCAGCAGACGAGGGACAGCCCTGGGGTACGAGCAGTACTTC.